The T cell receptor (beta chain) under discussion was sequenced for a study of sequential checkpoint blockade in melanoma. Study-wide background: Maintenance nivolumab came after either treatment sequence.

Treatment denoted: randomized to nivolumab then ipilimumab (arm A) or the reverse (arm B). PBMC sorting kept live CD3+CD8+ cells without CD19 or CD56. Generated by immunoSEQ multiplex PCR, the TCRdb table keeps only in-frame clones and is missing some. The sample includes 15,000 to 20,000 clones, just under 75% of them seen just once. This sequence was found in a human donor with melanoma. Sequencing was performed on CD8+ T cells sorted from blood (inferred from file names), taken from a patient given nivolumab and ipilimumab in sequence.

The CDR3 nucleotides read TGTGCCAGTAGTATAGATATGTTCGGCGGGGGAACATATGGCTACACCTTC. Its protein is CASSIDMFGGGTYGYTF. The V and J genes are TRBV19 and TRBJ1-2, with D tentatively TRBD1 (5 bases). The V end was cut by 0 bases, the J end by 5 bases, with 19 bases between. The CDR3 is 17 amino acids. CDR1 LNHDA and CDR2 SQIVND come from the germline V gene (reference sequence).